A single sample gave rise to the 10 T cell receptor beta chains below, sequenced in a study of patients and donors after allogeneic stem cell transplantation. A single record per CDR3 protein comes from TCRdb applying MiXCR to the RT-PCR reads. The table includes some 11,000 distinct CDR3 sequences, roughly 24% detected once. Sample: blood, either unsorted or a sorted T cell fraction (not recorded which). Receptors were obtained from a human donor who was either an allogeneic HSCT recipient or a stem cell or donor lymphocyte infusion donor (not recorded which). It is not recorded whose cells these are; they may come from a transplant donor.

This chain links TRBV20-1 with TRBJ2-2; 9 bases are shared with TRBD2. Germline V CDR1 and CDR2: DFQATT, SNEGSKA (reference sequence). Trimming at V came to 0 bases and at J to 5 bases, leaving 7 bases not matched to a gene. This CDR3 contains 16 residues. This CDR3 is CSARDERTSVTGELFF. Written as DNA, the CDR3 is TGCAGTGCTAGAGATGAGAGGACTAGCGTTACCGGGGAGCTGTTTTTT.

There are a few counts of this clonotype. The germline gene is not matched at one end of the junction; a read error may be the cause. This rearrangement joins TRBV20-1 to TRBJ1-1; the D is unclear. This CDR3 has 13 amino acids. Germline V gives CDR1 DFQATT, CDR2 SNEGSKA (reference sequence). The CDR3 loop reads CSARDWSDTVAFF. CDR3 DNA sequence: TGCAGTGCTAGAGATTGGAGTGACACTGTAGCTTTCTTT.

Only a few counts were recorded for this clonotype. The chain links TRBV12-3 or TRBV12-4 to TRBJ2-7; weak D call: TRBD1 (6 bases). The CDR3 runs 14 residues. Trimming took 5 bases from V and 7 from J, leaving 18 bases between them. The CDR3 protein is CASSLATGWGEQYF. DNA for the CDR3: TGTGCCAGCAGTCTTGCAACAGGGTGGGGAGAGCAGTACTTC.

This clonotype was counted only a few times. The chain uses TRBV5-1 and TRBJ2-1; D might be TRBD1 (5 bases). V was shortened by 0 bases and J by 4 bases, with 11 bases between the two germline ends. The CDR3 is made up of 15 amino acids. In germline, CDR1 is SGHRS, CDR2 YFSETQ. CDR3: CASSLDRSAYNEQFF. DNA of the CDR3: TGCGCCAGCAGCTTGGACAGGAGTGCGTACAATGAGCAGTTCTTC. Full variable domain (outside the CDR3, taken from reference TRBV5-1 and TRBJ2-1): KAGVTQTPRYLIKTRGQQVTLSCSPISGHRSVSWYQQTPGQGLQFLFEYFSETQRNKGNFPGRFSGRQFSNSRSEMNVSTLELGDSALYLCASSLDRSAYNEQFFGPGTRLTVL.

This clonotype was seen repeatedly, ten times or more. This chain links TRBV11-3 with TRBJ1-1; 7 positions match TRBD1. Germline CDR1 and CDR2: SGHNT and YENEEA. V dropped 5 bases and J dropped 10; count of bases not matched to a gene: 7. The CDR3 totals 12 residues. CDR3 bases: TGTGCCAGCAGCCATCCGGGACAGCGAGCTTTCTTT. It yields the protein CASSHPGQRAFF.

DNA of the CDR3: TGTGCCAGCGGGCGGGACTCTACCTACGAGCAGTACTTC. Amino acid sequence: CASGRDSTYEQYF. The V gene is TRBV27, the J gene TRBJ2-7; TRBD2 might be the D (6 bases). The CDR3 is 13 amino acids. V lost 8 bases, J lost 2 bases, and 13 bases lay in between. The germline V gene encodes CDR1 MNHEY and CDR2 SMNVEV (reference sequence).

V usage is TRBV28 and J usage is TRBJ1-1, with D unclear. The CDR3 length is 14 residues. Germline V gene sequence: CDR1 MDHEN, CDR2 SYDVKM. V was trimmed by 5 bases and J by 2 bases, leaving 12 bases between them. The CDR3 sequence: CASSLTGPNTEAFF. The CDR3 coding sequence is TGTGCCAGCAGTCTTACCGGGCCAAACACTGAAGCTTTCTTT.

Many counts were recorded for this clonotype. The rearrangement joins TRBV7-8 to TRBJ1-1, with D possibly being TRBD1 (5 bases). This CDR3 has 14 residues. Trimming left V 2 bases short and J 4 bases short, with 11 bases between. The germline gives CDR1 SGHVS, CDR2 FQNEAQ. The CDR3 here is CASSLIQGGTEAFF. The CDR3 bases are TGTGCCAGCAGCTTAATCCAGGGAGGCACTGAAGCTTTCTTT.

The chain combines TRBV28 with TRBJ2-5; unclear D gene. This CDR3 comprises 11 residues. V shed 8 bases and J shed 5 bases, with 9 bases lying between them. Germline V CDR1 and CDR2: MDHEN, SYDVKM. CDR3 nucleotides: TGTGCCAGCCCGACATTCGAGACCCAGTACTTC. It translates to CASPTFETQYF.

This clonotype occurred a few times. The V call is TRBV30, the J call TRBJ1-6; D remains ambiguous. Trimming shortened V by 0 bases and J by 8 bases, and 5 bases separated the two germline ends. Germline CDR1 GTSNPN, CDR2 SVGIG (reference sequence). CDR3 size: 12 residues. CDR3 sequence: CAWSVYDSPLHF. In nucleotides, the CDR3 is TGTGCCTGGAGTGTATATGATTCACCCCTCCACTTT. Supplemented by reference TRBV30 and TRBJ1-6, the full variable domain reads SQTIHQWPATLVQPVGSPLSLECTVEGTSNPNLYWYRQAAGRGLQLLFYSVGIGQISSEVPQNLSASRPQDRQFILSSKKLLLSDSGFYLCAWSVYDSPLHFGNGTRLTVT.